Presented here are 26 T cell receptor beta chains from one specimen sequenced in a study of T cells after posttransplantation cyclophosphamide. Treatment was busulfan-fludarabine conditioning, a marrow graft, and cyclophosphamide on days +3 and +4. Some clones are missing from TCRdb's copy, which holds only in-frame ones; the method was immunoSEQ multiplex PCR. The sample lists around 40,000 clones; about 92% were seen once. Sequenced here: PBMCs, sampled about 62 days after allogeneic stem cell transplant with posttransplant cyclophosphamide. These TCRs come from a male patient aged 55 to 70 who received an allogeneic stem cell transplant from a related donor and was CMV-positive. The T cells may partly be graft donor cells.

This sequence joins TRBV4-1 and TRBJ1-2; D may be TRBD1 (5 bases). This CDR3 contains 15 residues. Germline values: CDR1 MGHRA, CDR2 YSYEKL. Trimming removed 4 bases at V and 8 bases at J, with 20 bases between. The CDR3 bases are TGCGCCAGCAGCCCGGGGACTCCCTCATTGCGGGGCTACACCTTC. Its protein product is CASSPGTPSLRGYTF.

The chain uses TRBV5-5 and TRBJ1-5, with 8 bases fitting TRBD1. V lost 4 bases to trimming and J lost 5 bases; unmatched junction nucleotides: 8. The CDR3 totals 15 residues. Germline CDR1 is SGHKS and CDR2 is YYEKEE (reference sequence). The CDR3 protein is CASSPGQVLDQPQHF. The CDR3 region has the DNA TGTGCCAGCAGCCCGGGACAGGTATTAGATCAGCCCCAGCATTTT.

CDR3 loop: CASSEFSGNYGYTF. CDR3 bases: TGTGCCAGCAGTGAATTTTCAGGCAACTATGGCTACACCTTC. J is TRBJ1-2 and V is TRBV25-1; D uncertain. The CDR3 consists of 14 residues. From germline, CDR1 is MGHDK and CDR2 SYGVNS. The V gene lost 1 base and the J gene lost 2 bases, with 8 bases spanning the gap.

The count of this clone is one. The chain links TRBV18 to TRBJ1-5, with D uncertain. The CDR3 is made up of 15 amino acids. Trimming took 3 bases from V and 4 from J, leaving 13 bases between them. Germline assignment: CDR1 KGHSH and CDR2 LQKENI. CDR3 loop: CASSPGGWENQPQHF. Written as DNA, the CDR3 is TGTGCCAGCTCACCGGGAGGATGGGAGAATCAGCCCCAGCATTTT.

V gene TRBV2 combines with J gene TRBJ1-1; 8 bases fit TRBD1. V shed 9 bases, J shed 5 bases, and the junction held 8 bases outside the gene matches. CDR1 and CDR2 from the germline V gene are SNHLY and FYNNEI. CDR3 length equals 13 residues. The CDR3 nucleotides are TGTGCCAGAACGGACAGGGTTAAAACTGAAGCTTTCTTT. It translates to CARTDRVKTEAFF. The complete variable domain, with remaining parts taken from reference TRBV2 and TRBJ1-1, reads EPEVTQTPSHQVTQMGQEVILRCVPISNHLYFYWYRQILGQKVEFLVSFYNNEISEKSEIFDDQFSVERPDGSNFTLKIRSTKLEDSAMYFCARTDRVKTEAFFGQGTRLTVV.

The chain has TRBV4-2 and TRBJ1-2; TRBD1 might be the D (5 bases). This CDR3 has 16 amino acids. Deletions cut 0 bases from V and 6 bases from J, with 17 bases between. Germline CDR1 LGHNA, CDR2 YNFKEQ. The CDR3 reads CASSQDSGARVDGYTF. The CDR3 DNA sequence: TGTGCCAGCAGCCAAGATAGCGGAGCCAGGGTGGATGGCTACACCTTC.

The chain combines TRBV27 with TRBJ1-2, with 10 bases lining up with TRBD1. J gave up 7 bases and V 6 bases, and 8 bases lay outside the gene matches. The germline V gene encodes CDR1 MNHEY and CDR2 SMNVEV (reference sequence). The CDR3 totals 14 residues. The DNA for the CDR3 is TGTGCCAGCAGGGCCCTGGGACAGGGGTTTGGCTACACCTTC. Protein: CASRALGQGFGYTF.

The rearrangement uses TRBV5-6 and TRBJ2-3; D possibly corresponds to TRBD1 (6 bases). The CDR3 has 15 amino acids. V lost 0 bases, J lost 9 bases, and 17 bases lay in between. CDR1 SGHDT and CDR2 YYEEEE come from the germline V gene. The CDR3 region is CASSLGWTAPKTQYF. The CDR3, as DNA: TGTGCCAGCAGCTTGGGATGGACAGCACCGAAGACGCAGTATTTT.

The chain joins TRBV30 to TRBJ1-6; 9 bases agree with TRBD1. Germline CDR1 reads GTSNPN; CDR2 reads SVGIG (reference sequence). Losses at the gene ends were 7 bases for V and 6 bases for J; bases not matched to a gene: 7. This CDR3 has 14 amino acids. The CDR3 reads CASRTGAVNSPLHF. The CDR3 coding sequence is TGTGCCTCCCGGACAGGGGCGGTTAATTCACCCCTCCACTTT.

CDR3 loop: CASSLPYSAGNTIYF. Here the CDR3 DNA reads TGTGCCAGCAGCCTTCCCTATTCCGCGGGAAACACCATATATTTT. The rearrangement joins TRBV11-2 to TRBJ1-3; no clear D. CDR1 is SGHAT and CDR2 is FQNNGV in the germline V gene. The CDR3 has 15 residues. V lost 5 bases and J lost 4, with 15 bases in between.

The V and J genes are TRBV29-1 and TRBJ1-1; D unclear. Germline assignment: CDR1 SQVTM and CDR2 ANQGSEA. This CDR3 has 18 amino acids. The V end lost 6 bases, the J end lost 0 bases, and 26 bases lay between the germline ends. The CDR3 DNA sequence: TGCAGCGTCGGCCAGCTTGCGGAAAGCAAACACTTGAACACTGAAGCTTTCTTT. It is translated as CSVGQLAESKHLNTEAFF. Full variable domain (rest looked up from reference TRBV29-1 and TRBJ1-1): SAVISQKPSRDICQRGTSLTIQCQVDSQVTMMFWYRQQPGQSLTLIATANQGSEATYESGFVIDKFPISRPNLTFSTLTVSNMSPEDSSIYLCSVGQLAESKHLNTEAFFGQGTRLTVV.

This clone occurred once. The chain has TRBV6-1 and TRBJ1-5, with D perhaps TRBD1 (6 bases). Trimming pared 6 bases from V and 1 base from J, leaving 10 bases between. Germline assignment: CDR1 MNHNS and CDR2 SASEGT. The CDR3 is 14 amino acids. This chain's CDR3 is CASSTGLSNQPQHF. The CDR3, as DNA: TGTGCCAGCAGCACAGGGCTCAGCAATCAGCCCCAGCATTTT.

The chain recombines TRBV2 with TRBJ1-3; 9 nucleotides match TRBD1. This CDR3 contains 16 residues. Per the germline V gene, CDR1 is SNHLY and CDR2 is FYNNEI. J was trimmed by 0 bases and V by 5 bases; bases with no gene match: 5. The CDR3 bases are TGTGCCAGCAGTCTTACAGGGGGCGCCTCTGGAAACACCATATATTTT. This translates into CASSLTGGASGNTIYF.

This chain joins TRBV10-3 and TRBJ1-1, with 8 bases matching TRBD1. The CDR3 loop spans 14 amino acids. J gave up 0 bases and V 7 bases, and 4 bases lay outside the gene matches. Germline assignment: CDR1 ENHRY and CDR2 SYGVKD. The CDR3 reads CAIMAGGVNTEAFF. The CDR3 nucleotides read TGTGCCATCATGGCAGGGGGCGTGAACACTGAAGCTTTCTTT.

The genes are TRBV6-5 and TRBJ1-5; D unresolved. Germline V gene data show CDR1 as MNHEY and CDR2 as SVGAGI. Trimming took off 8 bases at V and 0 bases at J, with 8 bases between the two ends. This CDR3 region has 13 residues. The CDR3 region is CASGVDSNQPQHF. The CDR3 DNA reads TGTGCCAGCGGAGTAGATAGCAATCAGCCCCAGCATTTT.

This chain joins TRBV27 and TRBJ2-3, with 9 nucleotides matching TRBD1. Germline CDR1 and CDR2: MNHEY and SMNVEV (reference sequence). The CDR3 totals 17 residues. Unmatched junction bases numbered 14, after V lost 8 bases and J lost 2 bases. In nucleotides, the CDR3 is TGTGCCAGCGGATACAGACAGGGGGACATGTACACAGATACGCAGTATTTT. Translation gives CASGYRQGDMYTDTQYF.

V usage is TRBV29-1 and J usage is TRBJ1-2, with D unclear. Germline-derived CDR1 and CDR2 are SQVTM and ANQGSEA. Trimming took off 4 bases at V and 0 bases at J, with 9 bases between the two ends. The CDR3 contains 13 residues. In nucleotides, the CDR3 is TGCAGCGTTGCAGCACAGTCTAACTATGGCTACACCTTC. It translates to CSVAAQSNYGYTF. Together with reference TRBV29-1 and TRBJ1-2, the CDR3 gives the full variable domain: SAVISQKPSRDICQRGTSLTIQCQVDSQVTMMFWYRQQPGQSLTLIATANQGSEATYESGFVIDKFPISRPNLTFSTLTVSNMSPEDSSIYLCSVAAQSNYGYTFGSGTRLTVV.

The V call is TRBV27, the J call TRBJ1-1, with TRBD1 matching 9 bases. The germline CDR1 and CDR2 sequences are MNHEY and SMNVEV (reference sequence). Losses at the gene ends were 4 bases for V and 1 base for J; bases not matched to a gene: 4. The CDR3 spans 15 residues. CDR3 residues: CASSYDRGGNTEAFF. The DNA of the CDR3 is TGTGCCAGCAGTTACGACAGGGGGGGGAACACTGAAGCTTTCTTT.

The rearrangement uses TRBV5-1 and TRBJ2-2, with D possibly matching TRBD1 (6 bases). CDR1 and CDR2 from the germline V gene are SGHRS and YFSETQ. The CDR3 is 14 residues long. The V gene lost 5 bases and the J gene lost 5 bases, with 13 bases spanning the gap. CDR3 region: CASRQGSETGELFF. The CDR3, as DNA: TGCGCCAGCAGACAGGGTTCAGAGACCGGGGAGCTGTTTTTT.

The V call is TRBV7-8, the J call TRBJ2-7; D might be TRBD2 (6 bases). The CDR3 runs to 16 residues. Germline CDR1 and CDR2: SGHVS and FQNEAQ. Deletions cut 0 bases from V and 0 bases from J, with 12 bases between. In DNA, the CDR3 is TGTGCCAGCAGCTTAGCTGGGACTGGGGACTCCTACGAGCAGTACTTC. Protein sequence: CASSLAGTGDSYEQYF.

CDR3 in amino acids: CASTPDRGNYGYTF. In DNA, the CDR3 is TGTGCCAGTACCCCGGACAGAGGTAACTATGGCTACACCTTC. V gene TRBV19 combines with J gene TRBJ1-2, with D perhaps TRBD1 (6 bases). The V and J ends lost 7 bases and 1 base respectively, with 13 bases between them. Germline-derived CDR1 and CDR2 are LNHDA and SQIVND (reference sequence). CDR3 length: 14 amino acids.

V is TRBV4-1 and J is TRBJ2-5; 9 nucleotides line up with TRBD2. The CDR3 is 16 residues long. With V trimmed by 0 bases and J by 6 bases, 8 bases remained unmatched. Per germline, CDR1 MGHRA and CDR2 YSYEKL. This CDR3 reads CASSQELRGGRQTQYF. The CDR3 DNA sequence: TGCGCCAGCAGCCAAGAATTGCGGGGGGGCCGTCAGACCCAGTACTTC.

This clone was observed a single time. The V gene is TRBV5-1, the J gene TRBJ2-5; 10 bases align to TRBD1. Germline CDR1 and CDR2: SGHRS and YFSETQ. CDR3 length: 14 residues. J was trimmed by 3 bases and V by 4 bases; bases with no gene match: 3. As DNA, the CDR3 is TGCGCCAGCAGCCATGGACAGGGGGAAGAGACCCAGTACTTC. Translation gives CASSHGQGEETQYF.

This sequence joins TRBV19 and TRBJ1-3, with D uncertain. Between the trimmed V and J ends, which lost 3 bases and 0 bases, there was a span of 9 bases. There are 15 residues in the CDR3. Per germline, CDR1 LNHDA and CDR2 SQIVND (reference sequence). CDR3 nucleotide sequence: TGTGCCAGTAGTATCTTGACAAACTCTGGAAACACCATATATTTT. This translates into CASSILTNSGNTIYF.

V usage is TRBV21-1 and J usage is TRBJ1-2; the table's D call, TRBD1, was not checked against the DNA. TRBV21-1 is flagged as a pseudogene. The CDR3 is made up of 18 amino acids. The CDR3 coding sequence is TGTGCCAGCAGCAAATGTGGCCTAATGGGACACACTAACTATGGCTACACCTTC. Its protein is CASSKCGLMGHTNYGYTF.

In its sample, this clone was seen once. V usage is TRBV14 and J usage is TRBJ2-2; D unresolved. The germline CDR1 and CDR2 sequences are SGHDN and FVKESK. This CDR3 is built from 13 residues. Between the trimmed V and J ends, which lost 3 bases and 8 bases, there was a span of 10 bases. The CDR3 loop is CASSQIQQGELFF. CDR3 DNA sequence: TGTGCCAGCAGCCAGATTCAACAGGGGGAGCTGTTTTTT.